This entry lists 14 T cell receptor beta chains sequenced from one sample in a study of T cell responses to AZD1222 COVID-19 vaccine. The protocol was immunoSEQ multiplex PCR, while the TCRdb copy is restricted to in-frame clones and leaves out a portion. The sample lists around 200,000 clones; 88% were seen once. The sequences come from peripheral blood, collected 28 days after the second AZD1222 dose. Receptor source: an adult who received the AZD1222 COVID-19 vaccine.

This chain links TRBV27 with TRBJ2-1; D might be TRBD2 (5 bases). Germline V lookup: CDR1 MNHEY, CDR2 SMNVEV (reference sequence). The V end was cut by 8 bases, the J end by 8 bases, with 10 bases between. The CDR3 runs to 11 residues. Written as DNA, the CDR3 is TGTGCCAGCCGAGCGGACCATGAGCAGTTCTTC. Translating it yields CASRADHEQFF.

A single count supports this clone. The chain employs TRBV5-1 and TRBJ2-5; 7 bases map to TRBD1. Losses at the gene ends were 0 bases for V and 5 bases for J; bases not matched to a gene: 4. This CDR3 spans 14 amino acids. Germline V gene sequence: CDR1 SGHRS, CDR2 YFSETQ. The DNA for the CDR3 is TGCGCCAGCAGCTTGGGACAGGGATGGGAGACCCAGTACTTC. Its protein product is CASSLGQGWETQYF.

The chain combines TRBV19 with TRBJ2-1, with 10 bases matching TRBD1. After removal of 6 bases from V and 8 bases from J, the junction contained 10 bases not matched to a gene. The length of the CDR3 is 15 residues. The germline V gene has CDR1 LNHDA and CDR2 SQIVND (reference sequence). DNA for the CDR3: TGTGCCAGTAGGAGACAGGGGGCGAGTAGTGATGAGCAGTTCTTC. Translated, it gives CASRRQGASSDEQFF.

The chain is built from TRBV5-4 and TRBJ2-3; 9 nucleotides match TRBD2. The CDR3 sequence is 16 residues long. Germline V gives CDR1 SGHNT, CDR2 YYREEE (reference sequence). After removal of 0 bases from V and 1 base from J, the junction contained 3 bases not matched to a gene. The CDR3: CASSLGLAGRTDTQYF. CDR3 DNA: TGTGCCAGCAGCTTGGGTCTAGCGGGGCGCACAGATACGCAGTATTTT.

As for this clone: Other nucleotide sequences in the sample specify the same CDR3. The chain recombines TRBV28 with TRBJ2-6; D possibly uses TRBD1 or TRBD2 (5 bases each). V lost 6 bases and J 1 base, leaving 10 bases between the germline ends. This CDR3 is built from 15 residues. CDR1 is MDHEN, CDR2 SYDVKM, per germline. The CDR3: CASSPGGSGANVLTF. The CDR3, as DNA: TGTGCCAGCAGCCCTGGGGGTTCTGGGGCCAACGTCCTGACTTTC.

This rearrangement joins TRBV5-1 to TRBJ2-7; D assignment may be TRBD1 or TRBD2 (5 bases each). Germline values: CDR1 SGHRS, CDR2 YFSETQ. Trimming took off 4 bases at V and 3 bases at J, with 11 bases between the two ends. CDR3 length: 13 amino acids. CDR3 loop: CASSNWDRYEQYF. Written as DNA, the CDR3 is TGCGCCAGCAGCAACTGGGACCGCTACGAGCAGTACTTC. The full variable domain, rest sourced from reference TRBV5-1 and TRBJ2-7, is KAGVTQTPRYLIKTRGQQVTLSCSPISGHRSVSWYQQTPGQGLQFLFEYFSETQRNKGNFPGRFSGRQFSNSRSEMNVSTLELGDSALYLCASSNWDRYEQYFGPGTRLTVT.

V and J are TRBV7-3 and TRBJ2-1; D is undetermined. CDR3 length: 15 amino acids. Germline V gene sequence: CDR1 SGHTA, CDR2 FQGTGA. Trimming removed 5 bases from V and 0 bases from J, with 11 bases in between. The CDR3 DNA reads TGTGCCAGCAGCCTTGGCGCTAGCTCCTACAATGAGCAGTTCTTC. Translated, it gives CASSLGASSYNEQFF.

At least ten counts were recorded for this clone. The V gene is TRBV2, the J gene TRBJ2-7; 9 positions match TRBD1. Germline V gene sequence: CDR1 SNHLY, CDR2 FYNNEI. V lost 6 bases, J lost 4 bases, and 13 bases stayed unmatched. The CDR3 covers 16 residues. The CDR3 is CASSRTRDRAWYEQYF. The DNA of the CDR3 is TGTGCCAGCAGCCGGACCCGGGACAGGGCGTGGTACGAGCAGTACTTC.

The chain employs TRBV7-3 and TRBJ1-5; 9 positions agree with TRBD1. The CDR3 is 14 amino acids. CDR1 and CDR2 (germline): SGHTA, FQGTGA. The V gene end was trimmed by 5 bases and the J gene end by 7 bases; junction bases not matched to a gene: 6. In nucleotides, the CDR3 is TGTGCCAGCAGCCTCACAGGGGGCGGGCAGCCCCAGCATTTT. It encodes CASSLTGGGQPQHF.

The J gene is TRBJ2-5, the V gene TRBV5-1; perhaps TRBD2 as D (5 bases). The length of the CDR3 is 15 residues. Trimming shortened V by 0 bases and J by 5 bases, and 14 bases separated the two germline ends. Germline V gives CDR1 SGHRS, CDR2 YFSETQ. The CDR3 DNA reads as TGCGCCAGCAGCTTGGGCGCCGGAGGTGAGGAGACCCAGTACTTC. Its translation is CASSLGAGGEETQYF.

The chain combines TRBV10-3 with TRBJ1-5, with 7 bases matching TRBD1. V shed 6 bases and J 3 bases; nucleotides not matched to a gene: 5. Germline V gene data show CDR1 as ENHRY and CDR2 as SYGVKD. This CDR3 is 14 amino acids long. The CDR3 sequence: CAIREGTVNQPQHF. Here the CDR3 DNA reads TGTGCCATCAGGGAGGGGACAGTCAATCAGCCCCAGCATTTT.

The rearrangement joins TRBV2 to TRBJ2-1; weak D call: TRBD2 (6 bases). The germline V gene encodes CDR1 SNHLY and CDR2 FYNNEI. The V and J ends lost 0 bases and 12 bases respectively, with 12 bases between them. The CDR3 length is 13 residues. The CDR3 DNA follows: TGTGCCAGCAGTGAAGCGCTTCGGAGGGGGCAGTTCTTC. Translation gives CASSEALRRGQFF. The entire variable domain, with the rest obtained from reference TRBV2 and TRBJ2-1, is as follows: EPEVTQTPSHQVTQMGQEVILRCVPISNHLYFYWYRQILGQKVEFLVSFYNNEISEKSEIFDDQFSVERPDGSNFTLKIRSTKLEDSAMYFCASSEALRRGQFFGPGTRLTVL.

The rearrangement links TRBV9 to TRBJ2-7; 9 nucleotides line up with TRBD1. Trimming cost V 0 bases and J 7 bases; bases outside gene matches: 8. The CDR3 extends over 15 amino acids. Looked up from germline, CDR1 is SGDLS and CDR2 is YYNGEE. CDR3: CASSVGRDRVGEQYF. The CDR3 DNA is TGTGCCAGCAGCGTAGGCCGGGACAGGGTTGGGGAGCAGTACTTC.

This sequence joins TRBV30 and TRBJ2-3; 12 nucleotides agree with TRBD2. This CDR3 has 17 residues. Losses at the gene ends were 5 bases for V and 0 bases for J; bases not matched to a gene: 9. Germline V gene lookup returns CDR1 GTSNPN and CDR2 SVGIG (reference sequence). CDR3 sequence reads: CAWANEGLAGSTDTQYF. In DNA form, the CDR3 reads TGTGCCTGGGCCAATGAAGGACTAGCGGGGAGCACAGATACGCAGTATTTT.